A selection of T cell receptor beta chains follows, all from one sample in a study of shared clonotypes between healthy human individuals. Assay used: immunoSEQ multiplex PCR; TCRdb lists only in-frame clones, some missing. The sample has some 360,000 clones; less than 75% are singletons. Sample: memory CD4+ T cells sorted from blood. These receptors all come from a man aged 25 to 40 in good health. Each CDR3 is given with its conserved first and last residue. A D gene is named only where the DNA matches it firmly. Not every row has a clone size; where given, it reads once, few, many or a size class.

j_gene: TRBJ2-7
v_gene: TRBV29-1
abundance: few
d_gene: TRBD1
CDR3aa: CSVQGDSLYEQYF
CDR3nt: TGCAGCGTTCAGGGGGACAGTCTATACGAGCAGTACTTC

j_gene: TRBJ2-1
v_gene: TRBV7-2
abundance: NA
d_gene: NA
CDR3aa: CASSIRRDNEQFF
CDR3nt: TGTGCCAGCAGCATCCGACGCGACAATGAGCAGTTCTTC

j_gene: TRBJ2-1
v_gene: TRBV2
abundance: NA
d_gene: TRBD2
CDR3aa: CASKTIAGDFYNEQFF
CDR3nt: TGTGCCAGCAAAACTATAGCGGGAGATTTCTACAATGAGCAGTTCTTC

j_gene: TRBJ1-5
v_gene: TRBV5-1
abundance: once
d_gene: TRBD1
CDR3aa: CASSPGTGIYSNQPQHF
CDR3nt: TGCGCCAGCAGCCCCGGGACAGGGATATATAGCAATCAGCCCCAGCATTTT

j_gene: TRBJ1-4
v_gene: TRBV6-1
abundance: NA
d_gene: NA
CDR3aa: CASNSGGADEKLFF
CDR3nt: TGTGCCAGCAATTCGGGGGGGGCTGATGAAAAACTGTTTTTT

j_gene: TRBJ2-5
v_gene: TRBV11-2
abundance: NA
d_gene: TRBD1
CDR3aa: CASSLAGTGEETQYF
CDR3nt: TGTGCCAGCAGCTTAGCTGGGACAGGGGAAGAGACCCAGTACTTC

j_gene: TRBJ2-2
v_gene: TRBV9
abundance: NA
d_gene: TRBD2
CDR3aa: CASSGGLAGGGTGELFF
CDR3nt: TGTGCCAGCAGCGGGGGACTAGCGGGAGGAGGCACCGGGGAGCTGTTTTTT

j_gene: TRBJ1-1
v_gene: TRBV7-2
abundance: NA
d_gene: NA
CDR3aa: CASSLVGGTAFF
CDR3nt: TGTGCCAGCAGCTTAGTGGGAGGTACGGCTTTCTTT

j_gene: TRBJ1-5
v_gene: TRBV6-1
abundance: NA
d_gene: TRBD1
CDR3aa: CASGTASHQPQHF
CDR3nt: TGTGCCAGCGGGACAGCTAGTCATCAGCCCCAGCATTTT

j_gene: TRBJ1-1
v_gene: TRBV5-4
abundance: NA
d_gene: NA
CDR3aa: CASSPLPNTEAFF
CDR3nt: TGTGCCAGCAGCCCGCTTCCCAACACTGAAGCTTTCTTT

j_gene: TRBJ2-3
v_gene: TRBV11-2
abundance: NA
d_gene: TRBD2
CDR3aa: CASSLGASGSLADTQYF
CDR3nt: TGTGCCAGCAGCTTAGGGGCTAGCGGGAGTCTCGCAGATACGCAGTATTTT

j_gene: TRBJ2-7
v_gene: TRBV27
abundance: NA
d_gene: NA
CDR3aa: CASSLDAGIYEQYF
CDR3nt: TGTGCCAGCAGTTTGGATGCGGGAATCTACGAGCAGTACTTC

j_gene: TRBJ2-1
v_gene: TRBV7-8
abundance: NA
d_gene: NA
CDR3aa: CASSLPGRSSYNEQFF
CDR3nt: TGTGCCAGCAGCTTACCCGGCAGGAGCTCCTACAATGAGCAGTTCTTC

j_gene: TRBJ2-1
v_gene: TRBV4-2
abundance: NA
d_gene: NA
CDR3aa: CASSQGHVGNEQFF
CDR3nt: TGTGCCAGCAGCCAAGGCCATGTCGGGAATGAGCAGTTCTTC

j_gene: TRBJ2-5
v_gene: TRBV5-1
abundance: NA
d_gene: NA
CDR3aa: CASSLAMMETQYF
CDR3nt: TGCGCCAGCAGCTTGGCAATGATGGAGACCCAGTACTTC

j_gene: TRBJ2-7
v_gene: TRBV6-1
abundance: NA
d_gene: NA
CDR3aa: CASSEQPRASYEQYF
CDR3nt: TGTGCCAGCAGTGAACAGCCCCGGGCCTCCTACGAGCAGTACTTC

j_gene: TRBJ2-2
v_gene: TRBV4-3
abundance: NA
d_gene: TRBD1
CDR3aa: CASSFEGAAGELFF
CDR3nt: TGCGCCAGCAGCTTCGAGGGGGCTGCCGGGGAGCTGTTTTTT

j_gene: TRBJ2-7
v_gene: TRBV28
abundance: NA
d_gene: TRBD1
CDR3aa: CASSLSGTGFSEQYF
CDR3nt: TGTGCCAGCAGTTTAAGCGGGACAGGGTTTTCCGAGCAGTACTTC

j_gene: TRBJ2-3
v_gene: TRBV6-5
abundance: NA
d_gene: TRBD2
CDR3aa: CASSYRKRGGTDTQYF
CDR3nt: TGTGCCAGCAGTTATCGGAAGAGGGGAGGGACAGATACGCAGTATTTT

j_gene: TRBJ2-7
v_gene: TRBV27
abundance: NA
d_gene: TRBD1
CDR3aa: CASSSSIQGANEQYF
CDR3nt: TGTGCCAGCAGTTCATCGATACAGGGGGCTAACGAGCAGTACTTC

j_gene: TRBJ2-1
v_gene: TRBV5-4
abundance: NA
d_gene: TRBD2
CDR3aa: CASSQGLDYNEQFF
CDR3nt: TGTGCCAGCAGCCAGGGACTAGACTACAATGAGCAGTTCTTC

j_gene: TRBJ2-7
v_gene: TRBV11-2
abundance: NA
d_gene: TRBD2
CDR3aa: CASSLMGLDYEQYF
CDR3nt: TGTGCCAGCAGCTTAATGGGACTAGACTACGAGCAGTACTTC

j_gene: TRBJ1-5
v_gene: TRBV2
abundance: NA
d_gene: NA
CDR3aa: CASSDLRGQPQHF
CDR3nt: TGTGCCAGCAGTGATTTAAGGGGTCAGCCCCAGCATTTT

j_gene: TRBJ2-2
v_gene: TRBV14
abundance: NA
d_gene: NA
CDR3aa: CASRSISTGELFF
CDR3nt: TGTGCCAGCAGGAGTATTAGCACCGGGGAGCTGTTTTTT

j_gene: TRBJ2-5
v_gene: TRBV27
abundance: NA
d_gene: NA
CDR3aa: CASSPSDVAWKETQYF
CDR3nt: TGTGCCAGCAGTCCCTCGGATGTTGCATGGAAAGAGACCCAGTACTTC